The rows below give T cell receptor beta chains drawn from one sample of a study of cytomegalovirus exposure and HLA in healthy donors. Produced via immunoSEQ multiplex PCR; TCRdb's table is partial and in-frame only. The table includes approximately 100,000 clones, more than 60% detected once. The sequenced sample was PBMCs. These receptors were collected from a man between 18 and 35 years old in good health and CMV-seropositive. The conserved cysteine and the conserved F or W are not part of the CDR3 here. Each record gives: V gene, clone size, CDR3 protein. Clone size is shown for a subset of rows, as once, few, many or a class of expanded clone.

TRBV6-1 - ASSGGGSGANVLT
TRBV28 - ASSFGGDYNEQF
TRBV9 - ASSAGQKNSPLH
TRBV2 - ASSLDTQY
TRBV5-6 once ASSTGQVINYGYT
TRBV19 - ASSIILRDTQY
TRBV29-1 - SVGTGNYGYT
TRBV5-6 - ASSPGGRSYNEQF
TRBV4-2 - ASSQDGDTEAF
TRBV27 - ASSLNTGNEKLF
TRBV11-2 few ASSLVAGAGNTIY
TRBV19 few ASSADRGGPYSNQPQH
TRBV6-1 - ASTRDSSYNEQF
TRBV19 - ASTKTDSNQPQH
TRBV27 - ASSLSHIGGTEAF
TRBV15 - ATSRYHTEGSPLH
TRBV6-6 - ASSERGGIQYTQY
TRBV5-1 - ASSSGGTESGYT
TRBV2 - ASRENLMGQGGSGNTIY
TRBV5-1 - ASSLRGTGHTGELF
TRBV6-1 - ASSRDTDTGELF
TRBV4-2 - ASSLASGEVDTQY
TRBV5-1 - ASRPRDGGIGVNTGELF
TRBV7-2 - ASRNHFDLGIGEDNEQF
TRBV6-5 - ASSWTGTGYT
TRBV6-6 - ASSRGRTNEKLF
TRBV30 few AWSVLGGDEQY
TRBV2 - ASHGLAGGDNEQF
TRBV2 few ASSAAESNYGYT
TRBV11-3 - ASSLTLSGEINEQF
TRBV30 - AWSPQQGNTIY
TRBV5-4 - ASSVRGARGYEQY
TRBV19 once ASSIGRGGYSSGELF
TRBV27 - ASNKLGNEQF
TRBV5-5 - ASSLVAGGELF
TRBV28 once ASSLGQTTNEKLF
TRBV6-1 few ATADATNEKLF
TRBV7-9 - ASSEVQGEYEQY
TRBV9 - ASSVVGGAPYNEQF
TRBV7-8 - ASTSGGRYEQY
TRBV7-9 - ASSLSVNTGELF
TRBV5-4 - ASSLALAEITDTQY
TRBV5-1 few ASSWGTGDTEAF
TRBV6-4 - ASSYTPRDTEAF
TRBV7-9 - ASSSSAGETQY
TRBV28 - ASSRRGGKSYEQY
TRBV30 - AWRHTGTGRKNEKLF
TRBV27 - ASSLSTSTGSYGYT
TRBV30 - AWSAAGTGSYEQY
TRBV27 - ASSLRDSHNSPLH
TRBV6-5 - ASSYRRGLNTEAF
TRBV4-2 - ASSAGRGGDSDNEQF
TRBV10-2 - ASGDSTRGLASSYEQY
TRBV19 - ASSYRGTTDTQY